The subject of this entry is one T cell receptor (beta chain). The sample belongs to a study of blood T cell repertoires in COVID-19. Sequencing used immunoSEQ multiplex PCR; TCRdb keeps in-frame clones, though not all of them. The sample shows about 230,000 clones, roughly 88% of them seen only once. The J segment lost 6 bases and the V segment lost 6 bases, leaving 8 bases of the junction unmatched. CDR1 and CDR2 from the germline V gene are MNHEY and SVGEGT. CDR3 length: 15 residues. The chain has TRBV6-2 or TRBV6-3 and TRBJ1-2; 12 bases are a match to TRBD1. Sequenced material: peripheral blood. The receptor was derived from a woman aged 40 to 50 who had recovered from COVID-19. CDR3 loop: CASSNPGQGADGYTF. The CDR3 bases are TGTGCCAGCAGCAACCCGGGACAGGGGGCCGATGGCTACACCTTC.